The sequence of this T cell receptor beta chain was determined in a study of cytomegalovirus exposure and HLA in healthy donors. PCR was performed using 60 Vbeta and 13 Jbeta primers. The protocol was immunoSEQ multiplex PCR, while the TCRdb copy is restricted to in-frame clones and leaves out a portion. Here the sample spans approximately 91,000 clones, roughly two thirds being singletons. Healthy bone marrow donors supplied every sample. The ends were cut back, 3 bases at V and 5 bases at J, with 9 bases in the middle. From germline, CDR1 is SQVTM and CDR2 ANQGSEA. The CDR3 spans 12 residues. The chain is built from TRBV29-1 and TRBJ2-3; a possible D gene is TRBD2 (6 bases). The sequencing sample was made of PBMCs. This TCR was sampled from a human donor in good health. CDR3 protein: CSVDHGRDTQYF. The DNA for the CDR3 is TGCAGCGTTGATCACGGGAGAGATACGCAGTATTTT.